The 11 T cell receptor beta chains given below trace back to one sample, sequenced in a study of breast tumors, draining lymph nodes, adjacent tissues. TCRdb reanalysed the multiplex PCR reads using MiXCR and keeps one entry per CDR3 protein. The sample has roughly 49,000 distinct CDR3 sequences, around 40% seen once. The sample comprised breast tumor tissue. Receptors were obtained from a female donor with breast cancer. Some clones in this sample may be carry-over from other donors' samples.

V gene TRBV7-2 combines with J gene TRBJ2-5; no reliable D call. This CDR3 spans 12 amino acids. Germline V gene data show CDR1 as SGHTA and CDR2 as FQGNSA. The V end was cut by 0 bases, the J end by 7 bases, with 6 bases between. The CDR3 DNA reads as TGTGCCAGCAGCTTAGCCCCCGGGACCCAGTACTTC. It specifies CASSLAPGTQYF.

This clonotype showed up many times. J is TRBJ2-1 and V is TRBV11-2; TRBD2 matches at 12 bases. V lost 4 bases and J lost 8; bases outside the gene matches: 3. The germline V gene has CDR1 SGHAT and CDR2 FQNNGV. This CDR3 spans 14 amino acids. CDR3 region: CASSSGLAGYEQFF. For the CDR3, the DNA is TGTGCCAGCAGCTCCGGACTAGCGGGGTATGAGCAGTTCTTC. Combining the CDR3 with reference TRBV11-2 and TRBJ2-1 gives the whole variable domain EAGVAQSPRYKIIEKRQSVAFWCNPISGHATLYWYQQILGQGPKLLIQFQNNGVVDDSQLPKDRFSAERLKGVDSTLKIQPAKLEDSAVYLCASSSGLAGYEQFFGPGTRLTVL.

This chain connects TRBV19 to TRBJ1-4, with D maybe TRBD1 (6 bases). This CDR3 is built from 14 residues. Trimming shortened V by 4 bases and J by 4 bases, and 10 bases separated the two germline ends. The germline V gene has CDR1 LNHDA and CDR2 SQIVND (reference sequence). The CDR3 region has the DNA TGTGCCAGTAGTAATGGACAGCTTAATGAAAAACTGTTTTTT. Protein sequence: CASSNGQLNEKLFF.

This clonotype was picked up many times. CDR3 amino acids: CSYGQGATGELFF. CDR3 sequence (DNA): TGCAGCTACGGACAGGGGGCGACCGGGGAGCTGTTTTTT. The gene calls are TRBV29-1 and TRBJ2-2, with 11 positions matching TRBD1. Germline values: CDR1 SQVTM, CDR2 ANQGSEA. J lost 5 bases, V lost 8 bases, and 4 bases had no gene match. The CDR3 covers 13 residues.

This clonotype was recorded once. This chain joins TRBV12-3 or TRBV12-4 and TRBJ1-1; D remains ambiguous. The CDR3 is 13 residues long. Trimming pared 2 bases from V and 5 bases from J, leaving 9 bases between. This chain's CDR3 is CASSLSGGTEAFF. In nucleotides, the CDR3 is TGTGCCAGCAGTTTAAGCGGTGGGACTGAAGCTTTCTTT.

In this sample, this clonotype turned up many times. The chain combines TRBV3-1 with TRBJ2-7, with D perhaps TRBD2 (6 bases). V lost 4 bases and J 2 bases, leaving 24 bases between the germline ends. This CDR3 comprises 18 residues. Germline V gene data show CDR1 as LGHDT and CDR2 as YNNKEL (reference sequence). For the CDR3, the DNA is TGTGCCAGCAGCCCGAAGCAAGGAGAGGGACTGACGACCTACGAGCAGTACTTC. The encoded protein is CASSPKQGEGLTTYEQYF.

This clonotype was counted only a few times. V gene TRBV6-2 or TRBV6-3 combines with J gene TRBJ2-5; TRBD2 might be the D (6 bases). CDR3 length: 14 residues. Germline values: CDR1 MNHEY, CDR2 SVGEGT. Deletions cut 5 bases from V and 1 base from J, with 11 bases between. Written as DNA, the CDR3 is TGTGCCAGCAGTCCCAGCGGGCTCCAAGAGACCCAGTACTTC. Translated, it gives CASSPSGLQETQYF.

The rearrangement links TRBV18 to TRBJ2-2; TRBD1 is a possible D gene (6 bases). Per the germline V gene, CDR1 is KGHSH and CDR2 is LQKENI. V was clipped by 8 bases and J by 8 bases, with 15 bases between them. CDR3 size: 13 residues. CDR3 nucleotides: TGTGCCAGCACCTCCATAGGACAGGGGGAGCTGTTTTTT. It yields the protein CASTSIGQGELFF.

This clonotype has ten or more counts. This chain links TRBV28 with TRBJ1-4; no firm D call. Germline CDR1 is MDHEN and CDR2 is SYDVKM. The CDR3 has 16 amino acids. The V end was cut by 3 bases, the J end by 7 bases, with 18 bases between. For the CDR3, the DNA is TGTGCCAGCAGTTTGTCGGGATCCAGTATCAGTGAAAAACTGTTTTTT. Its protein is CASSLSGSSISEKLFF. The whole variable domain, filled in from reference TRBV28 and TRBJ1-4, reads DVKVTQSSRYLVKRTGEKVFLECVQDMDHENMFWYRQDPGLGLRLIYFSYDVKMKEKGDIPEGYSVSREKKERFSLILESASTNQTSMYLCASSLSGSSISEKLFFGSGTQLSVL.

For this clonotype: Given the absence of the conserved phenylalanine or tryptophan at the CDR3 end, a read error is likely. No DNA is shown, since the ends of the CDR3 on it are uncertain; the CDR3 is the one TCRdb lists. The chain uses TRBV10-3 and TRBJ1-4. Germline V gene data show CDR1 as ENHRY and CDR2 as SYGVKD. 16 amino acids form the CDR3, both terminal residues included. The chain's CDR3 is CATQSIRQQDGTSGRI.

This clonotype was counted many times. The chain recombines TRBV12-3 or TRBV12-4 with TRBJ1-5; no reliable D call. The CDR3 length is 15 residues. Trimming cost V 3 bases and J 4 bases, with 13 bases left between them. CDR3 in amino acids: CASSFYPAGNQPQHF. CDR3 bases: TGTGCCAGCAGTTTTTACCCGGCGGGTAATCAGCCCCAGCATTTT.